The 13 T cell receptor beta chains in this list originate from one sample, sequenced in a study of radiation and T cells in renal cell carcinoma. Time point noted: blood 2 weeks post-SBRT. Treatment reported: 15 Gy SBRT to primary tumor, nephrectomy 4 weeks later. TCRdb's table, derived via immunoSEQ multiplex PCR, lists solely in-frame clones and lacks some. The sample consists of about 120,000 clones, 81% of them appearing once. The source was blood, collected from a patient whose treatment included radiotherapy and nephrectomy. The receptor source for this set is a man aged 45 to 65 with renal cell carcinoma.

The chain uses TRBV28 and TRBJ2-7, with TRBD2 identical over 12 bases. Germline CDR1 and CDR2: MDHEN and SYDVKM. The J segment lost 3 bases and the V segment lost 5 bases, leaving 5 bases of the junction unmatched. This CDR3 comprises 15 residues. The CDR3 DNA is TGTGCCAGCAGTACACCTAGCGGGAGGGTCTACGAGCAGTACTTC. It codes for CASSTPSGRVYEQYF.

This rearrangement joins TRBV6-6 to TRBJ2-7; D is perhaps TRBD2 (5 bases). Deletions cut 0 bases from V and 2 bases from J, with 11 bases between. The CDR3 sequence is 15 residues long. CDR1 and CDR2 (germline): MNHNY, SVGAGI (reference sequence). The CDR3 nucleotides read TGTGCCAGCAGTTACTCCCTAGCCCCGACCTACGAGCAGTACTTC. Translating gives CASSYSLAPTYEQYF.

The V gene is TRBV7-6, the J gene TRBJ2-1; the match to TRBD2 covers 7 bases. The trim removed 5 bases at V and 9 bases at J, leaving 25 bases unmatched. The germline gives CDR1 SGHVS, CDR2 FNYEAQ. The CDR3 runs 19 residues. The CDR3 reads CASSQFTGEGPLFGGEQFF. The CDR3 bases are TGTGCCAGCAGCCAATTTACTGGGGAGGGACCACTCTTCGGCGGTGAGCAGTTCTTC.

The chain employs TRBV30 and TRBJ1-6, with D possibly being TRBD1 (6 bases). Germline-derived CDR1 and CDR2 are GTSNPN and SVGIG (reference sequence). The length of the CDR3 is 13 residues. Deletions cut 4 bases from V and 10 bases from J, with 14 bases between. CDR3 nucleotide sequence: TGTGCCTGGAATGGACAGCTTCAATCACCCCTCCACTTT. Translation: CAWNGQLQSPLHF.

This clone has more than one count but fewer than ten. The V gene is TRBV18, the J gene TRBJ1-1; D is perhaps TRBD1 (6 bases). Germline values: CDR1 KGHSH, CDR2 LQKENI. V was cut by 6 bases and J by 1 base, with 15 bases left in between. The CDR3 runs 15 residues. CDR3 in DNA: TGTGCCAGCTCGGTGGCAGGGGAAGGGAACACTGAAGCTTTCTTT. Its protein product is CASSVAGEGNTEAFF.

This sequence joins TRBV30 and TRBJ2-1; 7 positions match TRBD2. Trimming cost V 0 bases and J 7 bases; bases outside gene matches: 9. CDR3 size: 15 residues. Germline V gene sequence: CDR1 GTSNPN, CDR2 SVGIG (reference sequence). CDR3 protein: CAWSVRGGGVNEQFF. The CDR3 DNA is TGTGCCTGGAGTGTACGGGGCGGGGGTGTAAATGAGCAGTTCTTC.

The chain employs TRBV9 and TRBJ2-2, with 8 bases matching TRBD1. The CDR3 runs to 15 residues. Germline CDR1 SGDLS, CDR2 YYNGEE. The trim removed 2 bases at V and 4 bases at J, leaving 4 bases unmatched. CDR3 coding DNA: TGTGCCAGCAGCGTTCAGGGGGCGGGCACCGGGGAGCTGTTTTTT. This gives the protein CASSVQGAGTGELFF. The entire variable domain, with the rest obtained from reference TRBV9 and TRBJ2-2, is as follows: DSGVTQTPKHLITATGQRVTLRCSPRSGDLSVYWYQQSLDQGLQFLIQYYNGEERAKGNILERFSAQQFPDLHSELNLSSLELGDSALYFCASSVQGAGTGELFFGEGSRLTVL.

V usage is TRBV14 and J usage is TRBJ1-1; D is perhaps TRBD1 (5 bases). V gave up 4 bases and J gave up 1 base, with 13 bases separating them. The length of the CDR3 is 15 residues. The germline gives CDR1 SGHDN, CDR2 FVKESK. CDR3 sequence (DNA): TGTGCCAGCAGCCCCCCCAGGGCCCCGAACACTGAAGCTTTCTTT. Its translation is CASSPPRAPNTEAFF. Complete variable domain (other parts from reference TRBV14 and TRBJ1-1): EAGVTQFPSHSVIEKGQTVTLRCDPISGHDNLYWYRRVMGKEIKFLLHFVKESKQDESGMPNNRFLAERTGGTYSTLKVQPAELEDSGVYFCASSPPRAPNTEAFFGQGTRLTVV.

This chain joins TRBV19 and TRBJ1-4; D not certain. Trimming pared 3 bases from V and 11 bases from J, leaving 16 bases between. Germline values: CDR1 LNHDA, CDR2 SQIVND (reference sequence). The CDR3 totals 14 residues. This chain's CDR3 is CASSIAKRLGKLFF. The CDR3, as DNA: TGTGCCAGTAGTATCGCCAAGAGACTGGGGAAACTGTTTTTT. The whole variable domain, filled in from reference TRBV19 and TRBJ1-4, reads DGGITQSPKYLFRKEGQNVTLSCEQNLNHDAMYWYRQDPGQGLRLIYYSQIVNDFQKGDIAEGYSVSREKKESFPLTVTSAQKNPTAFYLCASSIAKRLGKLFFGSGTQLSVL.

The chain combines TRBV28 with TRBJ1-1; D gene uncertain. The CDR3 has 13 amino acids. Germline V gives CDR1 MDHEN, CDR2 SYDVKM. V gave up 7 bases and J gave up 6 bases, with 15 bases separating them. The CDR3 is CASISPLGAEAFF. The CDR3 DNA reads as TGTGCCAGCATATCCCCGCTGGGCGCTGAAGCTTTCTTT.

The J gene is TRBJ2-3, the V gene TRBV11-3; D gene unclear. V shed 1 base and J shed 2 bases, with 4 bases lying between them. The CDR3 is 13 amino acids. In germline, CDR1 is SGHNT, CDR2 YENEEA. This CDR3 reads CASSLGATDTQYF. CDR3 DNA: TGTGCCAGCAGCTTAGGGGCCACAGATACGCAGTATTTT. The full variable domain, rest sourced from reference TRBV11-3 and TRBJ2-3, is EAGVVQSPRYKIIEKKQPVAFWCNPISGHNTLYWYLQNLGQGPELLIRYENEEAVDDSQLPKDRFSAERLKGVDSTLKIQPAELGDSAVYLCASSLGATDTQYFGPGTRLTVL.

The chain recombines TRBV10-3 with TRBJ2-2, with 9 positions matching TRBD1. The CDR3 spans 17 residues. Germline V gene data show CDR1 as ENHRY and CDR2 as SYGVKD. Losses at the gene ends were 4 bases for V and 3 bases for J; bases not matched to a gene: 9. CDR3 sequence reads: CAISARTGALDTGELFF. The CDR3 DNA reads TGTGCCATCAGTGCCCGGACAGGGGCATTGGACACCGGGGAGCTGTTTTTT.

This chain uses TRBV4-1 with TRBJ1-2, with TRBD1 matching 10 bases. With V trimmed by 2 bases and J by 2 bases, 17 bases remained unmatched. Germline loops: CDR1 MGHRA, CDR2 YSYEKL. The CDR3 runs to 20 residues. CDR3 region: CASSQSVGTGDMGGNYGYTF. CDR3 bases: TGCGCCAGCAGCCAAAGTGTTGGGACAGGGGATATGGGGGGCAACTATGGCTACACCTTC.